This T cell receptor (beta chain) was captured by sequencing in a study of T-cell memory formation after mild COVID-19. Overall study results and limits: Mainly in CM and EM were contracting CD4+ clones; CD8+ were in EMRA.

CDR3 length: 12 residues. Germline V lookup: CDR1 LGHDT, CDR2 YNNKEL (reference sequence). Between the trimmed V and J ends, which lost 3 bases and 3 bases, there was a span of 6 bases. TCRdb ran MiXCR on the 5' RACE reads and lists one entry per CDR3 protein. This table has 30,000 to 50,000 distinct CDR3 sequences, 6% to 6.5% appearing once. This clonotype showed up many times. Its antigen is still unknown. The sequencing input was PBMCs or a T cell subset sorted from them (not recorded which). The TCR was taken from an adult who had mild COVID-19 (a few samples of this study predate the infection). Cell type and time point are not known. This chain uses TRBV3-1 with TRBJ2-7; D is undetermined. CDR3: CASSQGFYEQYF. In DNA form, the CDR3 reads TGTGCCAGCAGCCAGGGATTCTACGAGCAGTACTTC.